This T cell receptor (beta chain) comes out of a study of blood T cell repertoires in COVID-19. The authors' processing: Reference gene primers were amplified, and this amplification served to estimate nucleated cell counts. Profiling relied on immunoSEQ multiplex PCR, and the TCRdb table lists in-frame clones only, not all of them. The DNA was the basis for D and trimming; V, J and clone size are from that table. In the table there are tens of thousands of clones, 87% of which are singletons. This clone was seen just once. Germline CDR1 and CDR2: MDHEN and SYDVKM. V was shortened by 8 bases and J by 0 bases, with 20 bases between the two germline ends. This CDR3 contains 16 residues.

V usage is TRBV28 and J usage is TRBJ2-7, with TRBD1 as a possible D gene (5 bases). The clonotype comes from a woman older than 75 with active or convalescent COVID-19. What was sequenced was peripheral blood. The CDR3 bases are TGTGCCAGCTTCCCTTCCGCAGGGCCTCTCTCCTACGAGCAGTACTTC. Its translation is CASFPSAGPLSYEQYF. The whole variable domain, remainder taken from reference TRBV28 and TRBJ2-7, is DVKVTQSSRYLVKRTGEKVFLECVQDMDHENMFWYRQDPGLGLRLIYFSYDVKMKEKGDIPEGYSVSREKKERFSLILESASTNQTSMYLCASFPSAGPLSYEQYFGPGTRLTVT.